This T cell receptor (beta chain) emerged from a study of T cell changes during pregnancy in multiple sclerosis. Germline V gene lookup returns CDR1 SGDLS and CDR2 YYNGEE. The CDR3 runs to 16 residues. V was clipped by 2 bases and J by 1 base; unmatched bases: 8. Some clones are missing from TCRdb's copy, which holds only in-frame ones; the method was immunoSEQ multiplex PCR. The data hold tens of thousands of clones, with about 94% observed a single time. The sequence was collected from a female donor with multiple sclerosis, enrolled in a pregnancy study. The chain couples TRBV9 to TRBJ2-7, with TRBD1 matching 8 bases. This specimen was CD4+ T cells from peripheral blood mononuclear cells, taken in the second trimester of pregnancy. The CDR3 coding sequence is TGTGCCAGCAGCGTCTCAGGGGGCGCCGTATCCTACGAGCAGTACTTC. The encoded protein is CASSVSGGAVSYEQYF.